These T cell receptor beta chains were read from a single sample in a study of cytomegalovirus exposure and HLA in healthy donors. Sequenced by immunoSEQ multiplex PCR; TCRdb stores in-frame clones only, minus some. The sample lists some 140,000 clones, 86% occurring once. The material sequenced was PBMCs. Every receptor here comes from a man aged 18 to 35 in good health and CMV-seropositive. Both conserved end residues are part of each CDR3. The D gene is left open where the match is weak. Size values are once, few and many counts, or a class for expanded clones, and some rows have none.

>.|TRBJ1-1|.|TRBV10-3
CAISESIIGSVNTEAFF
TGTGCCATCAGTGAGTCTATAATCGGGTCCGTGAACACTGAAGCTTTCTTT
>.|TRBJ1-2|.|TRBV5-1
CASSLEQGIGGYTF
TGCGCCAGCAGCTTGGAACAGGGAATAGGCGGCTACACCTTC
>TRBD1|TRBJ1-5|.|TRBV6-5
CASSPGGSNQPQHF
TGTGCCAGCAGCCCAGGGGGCAGCAATCAGCCCCAGCATTTT
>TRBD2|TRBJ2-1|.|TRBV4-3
CASSHTAGGGGNEQFF
TGCGCCAGCAGCCACACCGCTGGGGGGGGAGGGAATGAGCAGTTCTTC
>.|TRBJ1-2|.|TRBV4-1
CASSQSRGYGYTF
TGCGCCAGCAGCCAATCGCGGGGCTATGGCTACACCTTC
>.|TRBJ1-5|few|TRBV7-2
CASSLVEGDQPQHF
TGTGCCAGCAGCTTAGTTGAGGGGGATCAGCCCCAGCATTTT
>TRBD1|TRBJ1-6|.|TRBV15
CATSWDRGESPLHF
TGTGCCACCAGCTGGGACAGGGGTGAATCACCCCTCCACTTT
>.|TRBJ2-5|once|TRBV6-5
CASSYSSLQETQYF
TGTGCCAGCAGTTACTCTAGCTTACAAGAGACCCAGTACTTC
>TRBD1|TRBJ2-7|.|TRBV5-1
CASSTGTASYEQYF
TGCGCCAGCAGCACCGGGACAGCTTCCTACGAGCAGTACTTC
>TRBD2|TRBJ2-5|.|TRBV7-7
CASTRLAGGKYQETQYF
TGTGCCAGCACCCGACTAGCGGGGGGCAAGTACCAAGAGACCCAGTACTTC
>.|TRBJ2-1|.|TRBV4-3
CASSQVSISAEQFF
TGCGCCAGCAGCCAAGTTAGCATTTCCGCGGAGCAGTTCTTC
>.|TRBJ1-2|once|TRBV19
CASSIRGGNYGYTF
TGTGCCAGTAGTATTCGGGGAGGTAACTATGGCTACACCTTC
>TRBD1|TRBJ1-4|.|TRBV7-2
CASSLGRTGGEKLFF
TGTGCCAGCAGCCTGGGTCGGACAGGCGGTGAAAAACTGTTTTTT
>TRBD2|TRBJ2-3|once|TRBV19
CASSIGGASGVSDTQYF
TGTGCCAGTAGTATAGGCGGGGCTAGCGGGGTGTCAGATACGCAGTATTTT
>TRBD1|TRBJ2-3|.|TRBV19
CASSPGQYLRDTQYF
TGTGCCAGTTCTCCGGGACAGTATTTACGCGATACGCAGTATTTT
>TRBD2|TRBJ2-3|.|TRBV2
CASTLLAGVTDTQYF
TGTGCCAGCACCCTACTAGCGGGGGTCACAGATACGCAGTATTTT
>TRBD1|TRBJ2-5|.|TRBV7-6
CASSFGDRVKTQYF
TGTGCCAGCAGCTTCGGTGACAGGGTAAAGACCCAGTACTTC